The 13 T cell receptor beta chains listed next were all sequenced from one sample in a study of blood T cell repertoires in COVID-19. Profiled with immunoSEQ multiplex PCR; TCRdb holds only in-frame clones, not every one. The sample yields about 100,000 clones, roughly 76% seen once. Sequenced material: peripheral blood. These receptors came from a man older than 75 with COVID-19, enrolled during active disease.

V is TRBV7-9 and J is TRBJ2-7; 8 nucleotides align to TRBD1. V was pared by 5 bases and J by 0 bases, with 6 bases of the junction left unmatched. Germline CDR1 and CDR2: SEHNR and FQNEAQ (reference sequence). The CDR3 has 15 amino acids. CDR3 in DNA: TGTGCCAGCAGCCTCACAGGGGGTCGCTCCTACGAGCAGTACTTC. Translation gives CASSLTGGRSYEQYF.

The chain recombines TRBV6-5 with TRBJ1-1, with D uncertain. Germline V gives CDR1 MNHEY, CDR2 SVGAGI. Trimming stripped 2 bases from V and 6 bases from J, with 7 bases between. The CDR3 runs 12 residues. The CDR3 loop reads CASSYPPAEAFF. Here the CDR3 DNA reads TGTGCCAGCAGTTACCCCCCCGCTGAAGCTTTCTTT.

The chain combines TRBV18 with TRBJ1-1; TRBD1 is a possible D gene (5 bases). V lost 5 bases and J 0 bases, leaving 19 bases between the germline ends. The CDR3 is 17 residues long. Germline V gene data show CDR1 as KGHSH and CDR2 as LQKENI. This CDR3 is CASSYLRIDSLNTEAFF. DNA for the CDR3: TGTGCCAGCTCATACCTAAGAATCGACAGCCTGAACACTGAAGCTTTCTTT.

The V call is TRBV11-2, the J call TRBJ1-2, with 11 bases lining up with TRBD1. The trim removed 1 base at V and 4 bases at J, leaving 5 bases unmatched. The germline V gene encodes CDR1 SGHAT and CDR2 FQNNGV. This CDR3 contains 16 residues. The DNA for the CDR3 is TGTGCCAGCAGCTTAGCCGGGACAGGGGGAGGCTATGGCTACACCTTC. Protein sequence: CASSLAGTGGGYGYTF.

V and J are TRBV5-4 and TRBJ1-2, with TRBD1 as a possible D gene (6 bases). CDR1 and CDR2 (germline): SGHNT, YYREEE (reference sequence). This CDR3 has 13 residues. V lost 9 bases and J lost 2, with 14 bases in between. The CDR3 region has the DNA TGTGCCACCGGGCGGGGGGCCAACTATGGCTACACCTTC. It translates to CATGRGANYGYTF. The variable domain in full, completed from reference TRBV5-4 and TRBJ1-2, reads ETGVTQSPTHLIKTRGQQVTLRCSSQSGHNTVSWYQQALGQGPQFIFQYYREEENGRGNFPPRFSGLQFPNYSSELNVNALELDDSALYLCATGRGANYGYTFGSGTRLTVV.

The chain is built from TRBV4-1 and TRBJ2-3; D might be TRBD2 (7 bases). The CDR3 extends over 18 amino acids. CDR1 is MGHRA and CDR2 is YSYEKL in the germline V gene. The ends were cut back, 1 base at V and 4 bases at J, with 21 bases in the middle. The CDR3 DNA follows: TGCGCCAGCAGCCAAGGGGAGGGGGGGCCGATAAGGTCAGATACGCAGTATTTT. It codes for CASSQGEGGPIRSDTQYF.

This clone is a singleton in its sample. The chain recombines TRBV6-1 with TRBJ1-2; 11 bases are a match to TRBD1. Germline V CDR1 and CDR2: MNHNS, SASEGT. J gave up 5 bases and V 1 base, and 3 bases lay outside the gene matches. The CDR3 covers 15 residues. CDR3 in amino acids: CASSEGTGGWYGYTF. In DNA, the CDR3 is TGTGCCAGCAGTGAAGGGACAGGGGGCTGGTATGGCTACACCTTC.

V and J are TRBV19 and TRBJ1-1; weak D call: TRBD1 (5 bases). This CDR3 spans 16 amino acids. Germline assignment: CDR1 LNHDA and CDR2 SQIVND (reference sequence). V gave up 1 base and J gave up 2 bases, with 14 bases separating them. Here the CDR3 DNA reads TGTGCCAGTAGTATAGTTGGGGAGGGGAGTAACACTGAAGCTTTCTTT. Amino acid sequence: CASSIVGEGSNTEAFF.

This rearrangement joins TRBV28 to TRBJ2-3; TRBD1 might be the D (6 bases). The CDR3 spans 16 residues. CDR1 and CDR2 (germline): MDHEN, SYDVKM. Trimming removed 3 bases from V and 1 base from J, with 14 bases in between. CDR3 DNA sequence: TGTGCCAGCAGTTTGCAGGGGCCCCACCGCACAGATACGCAGTATTTT. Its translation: CASSLQGPHRTDTQYF.

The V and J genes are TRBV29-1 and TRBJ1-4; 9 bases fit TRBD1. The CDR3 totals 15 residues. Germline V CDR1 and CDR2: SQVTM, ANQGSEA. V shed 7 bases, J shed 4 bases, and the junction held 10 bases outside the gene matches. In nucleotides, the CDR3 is TGCAGCGCCGTGAGACCGGGACAGGGTAATGAAAAACTGTTTTTT. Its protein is CSAVRPGQGNEKLFF.

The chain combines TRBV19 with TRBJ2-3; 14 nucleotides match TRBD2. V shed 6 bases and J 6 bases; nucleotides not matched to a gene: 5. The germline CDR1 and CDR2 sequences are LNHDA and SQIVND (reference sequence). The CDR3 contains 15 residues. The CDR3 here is CASRTSGGAADTQYF. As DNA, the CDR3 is TGTGCCAGTAGGACTAGCGGGGGGGCAGCGGATACGCAGTATTTT.

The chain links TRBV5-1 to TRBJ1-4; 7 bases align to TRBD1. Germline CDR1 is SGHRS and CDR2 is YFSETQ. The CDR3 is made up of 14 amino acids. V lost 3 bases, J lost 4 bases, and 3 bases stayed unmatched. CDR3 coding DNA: TGCGCCAGCAGCTCGACAGGGAATAATGAAAAACTGTTTTTT. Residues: CASSSTGNNEKLFF.

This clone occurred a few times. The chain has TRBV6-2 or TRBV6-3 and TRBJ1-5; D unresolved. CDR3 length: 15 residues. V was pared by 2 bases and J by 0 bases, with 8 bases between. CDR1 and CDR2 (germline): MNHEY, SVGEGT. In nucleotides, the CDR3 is TGTGCCAGCAGTTACCGTGTTATTAGCAATCAGCCCCAGCATTTT. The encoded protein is CASSYRVISNQPQHF.